The entry below describes one T cell receptor beta chain. The data were produced by immunoSEQ multiplex PCR, yet TCRdb's version contains in-frame clones alone and is incomplete. The data hold around 63,000 clones, with 79% observed a single time. V dropped 4 bases and J dropped 5 bases, with 9 bases sitting between them. Germline V gene lookup returns CDR1 SGHNT and CDR2 YYREEE (reference sequence). The CDR3 length is 12 residues. These data originate in a study of blood T cell repertoires in COVID-19. The receptor's source is a human donor in a cohort sampled during active COVID-19. The chain has TRBV5-4 and TRBJ2-5; possibly TRBD2 for D (5 bases). The specimen sequenced was peripheral blood. This chain's CDR3 is CASSRTGETQYF. CDR3 DNA sequence: TGTGCCAGCAGCCGGACGGGGGAGACCCAGTACTTC.